This record covers a single T cell receptor (beta chain). The entry originates in a study of monozygotic twins with inflammatory bowel disease. TCRdb reprocessed the 5' RACE reads and reports one entry per CDR3 protein, with no DNA. The sample has about 160,000 distinct CDR3 sequences. The CDR3 spans 14 residues. The germline V gene encodes CDR1 SGHVS and CDR2 FNYEAQ. The source material was blood. The chain has TRBV7-6 and TRBJ1-1; the TCRdb call, TRBD1, lacks DNA for checking. This clonotype originated in a human donor with ulcerative colitis or Crohn's disease, or a healthy co-twin of an affected twin (not recorded which). The CDR3 region is CASSLGDIETEAFF.